Ten or more counts support the clone carrying this T cell receptor (beta chain). The data belong to a study of T-cell memory formation after mild COVID-19. It was 5'RACE with constant-segment primers that produced the TCR alpha and TCR beta cDNA libraries, which carried sample barcodes and UMIs. A single record per CDR3 protein comes from TCRdb applying MiXCR to the 5' RACE reads. The data contain tens of thousands of distinct CDR3 sequences, roughly 7.2% of them singletons. Germline CDR1 SGHAT, CDR2 FQNNGV. V shed 1 base and J shed 9 bases, with 6 bases lying between them. The CDR3 totals 11 residues.

The gene calls are TRBV11-2 and TRBJ2-5; tentative D call: TRBD2 (6 bases). This sequence originates from a man younger than 30 who had mild COVID-19 (a few samples of this study predate the infection). Cell type and time point are not known. The specimen sequenced was PBMCs or a T cell subset sorted from them (not recorded which). In DNA, the CDR3 is TGTGCCAGCAGCTTAGGGGGGGCCCAGTACTTC. Its translation: CASSLGGAQYF.